This T cell receptor beta chain originates from a study of cytomegalovirus exposure and HLA in healthy donors. The PCR was carried out with 60 Vbeta primers and 13 Jbeta primers. The protocol was immunoSEQ multiplex PCR, while the TCRdb copy is restricted to in-frame clones and leaves out a portion. The data show about 130,000 clones, around 8.5% seen once. This clone was seen a handful of times. The V gene's germline CDR1 is MNHEY and CDR2 SMNVEV (reference sequence). This CDR3 region has 13 residues. Trimming left V 3 bases short and J 9 bases short, with 12 bases between. The receptor comes from a man aged 40-49 years in good health and CMV-seronegative. V gene TRBV27 combines with J gene TRBJ2-1, with D perhaps matching TRBD1 (6 bases). The sample was PBMCs. The CDR3 DNA sequence: TGTGCCAGCAGTTTTGTGGGGGCTGGTGAGCAGTTCTTC. Its protein product is CASSFVGAGEQFF.